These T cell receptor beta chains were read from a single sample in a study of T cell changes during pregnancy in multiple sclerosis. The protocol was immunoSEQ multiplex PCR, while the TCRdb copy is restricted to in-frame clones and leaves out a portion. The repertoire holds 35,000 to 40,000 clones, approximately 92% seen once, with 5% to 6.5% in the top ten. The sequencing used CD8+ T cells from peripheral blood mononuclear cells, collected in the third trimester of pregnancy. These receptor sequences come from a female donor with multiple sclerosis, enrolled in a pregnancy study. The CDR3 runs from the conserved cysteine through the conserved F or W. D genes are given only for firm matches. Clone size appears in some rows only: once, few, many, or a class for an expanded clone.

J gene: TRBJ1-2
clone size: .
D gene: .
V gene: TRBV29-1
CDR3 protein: CSVTEANYGYTF
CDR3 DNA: TGCAGCGTGACCGAGGCTAACTATGGCTACACCTTC

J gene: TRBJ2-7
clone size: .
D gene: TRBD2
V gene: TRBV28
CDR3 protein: CASSSRGEGPVQYF
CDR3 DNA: TGTGCCAGCAGTAGCCGCGGGGAGGGACCTGTGCAGTACTTC

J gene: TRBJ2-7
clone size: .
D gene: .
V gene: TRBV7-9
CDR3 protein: CASSPWDNSYEQYF
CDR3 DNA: TGTGCCAGCAGCCCCTGGGACAACTCCTACGAGCAGTACTTC

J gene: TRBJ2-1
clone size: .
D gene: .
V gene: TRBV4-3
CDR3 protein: CASSQDAQRASPYNEQFF
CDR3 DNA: TGCGCCAGCAGCCAAGATGCCCAGCGGGCCTCACCGTACAATGAGCAGTTCTTC

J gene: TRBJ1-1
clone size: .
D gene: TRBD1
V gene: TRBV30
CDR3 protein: CAWSNDRQGNTEAFF
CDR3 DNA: TGTGCCTGGAGTAACGATCGACAGGGAAACACTGAAGCTTTCTTT

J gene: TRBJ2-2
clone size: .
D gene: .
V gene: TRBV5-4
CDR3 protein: CASSLAPGELFF
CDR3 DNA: TGTGCCAGCAGCTTGGCCCCAGGGGAGCTGTTTTTT

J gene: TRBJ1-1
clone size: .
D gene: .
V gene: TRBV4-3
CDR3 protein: CASSQDQERNTEAFF
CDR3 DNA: TGCGCCAGCAGCCAAGATCAGGAAAGGAACACTGAAGCTTTCTTT

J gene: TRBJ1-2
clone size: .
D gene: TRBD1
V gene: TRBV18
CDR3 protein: CASSSNRGFVDGYTF
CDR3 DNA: TGTGCCAGCTCATCGAACAGGGGTTTTGTGGACGGCTACACCTTC

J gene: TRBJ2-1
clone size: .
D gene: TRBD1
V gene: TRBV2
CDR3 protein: CASTEGAPYNEQFF
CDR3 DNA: TGTGCCAGCACCGAGGGGGCCCCCTACAATGAGCAGTTCTTC

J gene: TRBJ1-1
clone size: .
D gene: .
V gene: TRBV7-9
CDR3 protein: CASSTSGVNTEAFF
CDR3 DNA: TGTGCCAGCAGCACCTCAGGGGTGAACACTGAAGCTTTCTTT

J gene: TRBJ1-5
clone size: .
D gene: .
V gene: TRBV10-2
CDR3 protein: CASSPSRYFQPQHF
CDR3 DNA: TGCGCCAGCTCCCCTAGCAGGTATTTTCAGCCCCAGCATTTT

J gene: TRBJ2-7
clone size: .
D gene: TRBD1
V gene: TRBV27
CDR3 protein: CASRRTGQGGEQYF
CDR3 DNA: TGTGCCAGCAGGCGAACGGGACAGGGGGGCGAGCAGTACTTC

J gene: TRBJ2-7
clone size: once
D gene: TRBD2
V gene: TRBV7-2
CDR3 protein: CASSASGTYEQYF
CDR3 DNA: TGTGCCAGCAGCGCGAGCGGGACCTACGAGCAGTACTTC

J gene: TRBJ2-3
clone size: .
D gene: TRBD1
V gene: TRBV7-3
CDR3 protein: CASSLEVRGQAPSTDTQYF
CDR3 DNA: TGTGCCAGCAGCTTAGAGGTCAGGGGGCAGGCACCTAGCACAGATACGCAGTATTTT